This TCR beta chain was captured by sequencing in a study of control samples from healthy donors and cancer patients. The CDR3 is 17 residues long. Per germline, CDR1 ENHRY and CDR2 SYGVKD. Trimming cost V 0 bases and J 1 base, with 13 bases left between them. This table comes from immunoSEQ multiplex PCR, and its TCRdb copy is limited to in-frame clones, with some not included. This sample carries tens of thousands of clones, over 75% of them seen once, and the ten largest clones take 4%. This chain uses TRBV10-3 with TRBJ2-1, with D possibly TRBD1 on 8 matching bases. The sample was blood. The source of this sequence is a woman aged 50 to 65 in good health. CDR3 sequence: CAISESTGGESYNEQFF. DNA of the CDR3: TGTGCCATCAGTGAGTCTACAGGGGGGGAGTCCTACAATGAGCAGTTCTTC.